This T cell receptor (beta chain) was observed in a study of blood T cells in healthy people across ages. In regard to this clonotype: Its cognate antigen is unknown. An end of the junction differs from the germline gene, which may be a read error.

A second PCR, run for roughly 7 to 11 cycles, used a sample-barcoded 5' primer plus a J-beta primer mix. Each single sample gave us at least 2.5 million CDR3-containing paired-end reads. TCRdb called the 5' RACE reads again in MiXCR, with one record for every CDR3 protein. This sample carries around 1,900,000 distinct CDR3 sequences, about two fifths of them seen once, and the ten largest clones take approximately 22%. The CDR3 totals 14 residues. From germline, CDR1 is DFQATT and CDR2 SNEGSKA (reference sequence). Overall study results and limits: What prevented conclusive comparison of naive and antigen-experienced cells was that PBMCs were unsorted.

Isolated PBMCs totaled at least 7 million in each sample. Total RNA extracted from each sample amounted to at least 6 micrograms. The clonotype was recovered from a human donor in good health. The V gene is TRBV20-1, the J gene TRBJ2-1; tentatively, D is TRBD2 (7 bases). Sequences were obtained from blood. CDR3 residues: CSARAGGPNNELFF. CDR3 DNA: TGCAGTGCTAGAGCGGGGGGCCCTAACAATGAGCTGTTCTTC.